These T cell receptor beta chains were read from a single sample in a study of T-cell memory formation after mild COVID-19. Each CDR3 protein gets one entry after TCRdb re-called the 5' RACE reads with MiXCR. The profile shows about 560,000 distinct CDR3 sequences, about 22% of them singletons. The material sequenced was PBMCs or a T cell subset sorted from them (not recorded which). These receptor sequences come from an adult woman who had mild COVID-19 (a few samples of this study predate the infection). Cell type and time point are not known. Both conserved end residues are part of each CDR3. The D gene is left open where the match is weak. Clone sizes are given selectively: once, few, many, or a class where the clone is expanded.

abundance: .
j_gene: TRBJ2-3
v_gene: TRBV7-9
d_gene: .
CDR3nt: TGTGCCAGCAGCCCGGCGGTTAAGCAGTATTTT
CDR3aa: CASSPAVKQYF

abundance: few
j_gene: TRBJ1-1
v_gene: TRBV3-1
d_gene: .
CDR3nt: TGTGCCAGCAGCCAAATTATCGGCCGTGAAACGAACACTGAAGCTTTCTTT
CDR3aa: CASSQIIGRETNTEAFF

abundance: few
j_gene: TRBJ2-3
v_gene: TRBV4-2
d_gene: TRBD2
CDR3nt: TGTGCCAGCAGCCGAGGGACTAGCGGACTCACAGATACGCAGTATTTT
CDR3aa: CASSRGTSGLTDTQYF

abundance: .
j_gene: TRBJ2-1
v_gene: TRBV4-3
d_gene: TRBD2
CDR3nt: TGCGCCAGCAGCCCTCGGGAGGCCTACCACAATGAGCAGTTCTTC
CDR3aa: CASSPREAYHNEQFF

abundance: .
j_gene: TRBJ2-3
v_gene: TRBV7-3
d_gene: TRBD2
CDR3nt: TGTGCCAGCAGCTTAAGGACTAGCCGGACAGATACGCAGTATTTT
CDR3aa: CASSLRTSRTDTQYF

abundance: once
j_gene: TRBJ1-6
v_gene: TRBV6-1
d_gene: .
CDR3nt: TGTGCCAGCAGATCCGGGACATCGAATTCACCCCTCCACTTT
CDR3aa: CASRSGTSNSPLHF

abundance: .
j_gene: TRBJ2-3
v_gene: TRBV12-3/TRBV12-4
d_gene: .
CDR3nt: TGTGCCAGCAGTTTACGACGGATGACGACGCAGTATTTT
CDR3aa: CASSLRRMTTQYF

abundance: .
j_gene: TRBJ1-1
v_gene: TRBV5-1
d_gene: .
CDR3nt: TGCGCCAGCAGCTTGGCCCAGGATTGGGTGAACACTGAAGCTTTCTTT
CDR3aa: CASSLAQDWVNTEAFF

abundance: few
j_gene: TRBJ1-5
v_gene: TRBV6-6
d_gene: .
CDR3nt: TGTGCCAGCAGTTACTCGGCAGGGCGGGGGAATCAGCCCCAGCATTTT
CDR3aa: CASSYSAGRGNQPQHF

abundance: .
j_gene: TRBJ1-2
v_gene: TRBV19
d_gene: .
CDR3nt: TGTGCCAGTAAAGGTTGGGGCTACACCTTC
CDR3aa: CASKGWGYTF

abundance: .
j_gene: TRBJ2-4
v_gene: TRBV28
d_gene: TRBD1
CDR3nt: TGTGCCAGCAGTTCCCCGGGACAGGGGTTAGGCAACATTCAGTACTTC
CDR3aa: CASSSPGQGLGNIQYF

abundance: many
j_gene: TRBJ2-7
v_gene: TRBV29-1
d_gene: .
CDR3nt: TGCAGCGTTGAATGCCCGGGCCCCTACGAGCAGTACTTC
CDR3aa: CSVECPGPYEQYF

abundance: .
j_gene: TRBJ2-1
v_gene: TRBV14
d_gene: .
CDR3nt: TGTGCCAGCAGCCAAGTTAGTGGCTACAATGAGCAGTTCTTC
CDR3aa: CASSQVSGYNEQFF

abundance: few
j_gene: TRBJ2-1
v_gene: TRBV7-8
d_gene: TRBD2
CDR3nt: TGTGCCAGCAGCTGGCGGGGGGGGCAGTTCTTC
CDR3aa: CASSWRGGQFF

abundance: few
j_gene: TRBJ1-4
v_gene: TRBV7-9
d_gene: TRBD1
CDR3nt: TGTGCCAGCAGCTCAACCCTCGGACAGGGAGCTAATGAAAAACTGTTTTTT
CDR3aa: CASSSTLGQGANEKLFF

abundance: .
j_gene: TRBJ1-1
v_gene: TRBV2
d_gene: .
CDR3nt: TGTGCCAGCAGCGCATCAGGGGACTCAGCTTTCTTT
CDR3aa: CASSASGDSAFF

abundance: few
j_gene: TRBJ2-2
v_gene: TRBV7-6
d_gene: TRBD2
CDR3nt: TGTGCCAGCAGCCCTGGGACTAGCGGTAGCACCGGGGAGCTGTTTTTT
CDR3aa: CASSPGTSGSTGELFF

abundance: .
j_gene: TRBJ1-1
v_gene: TRBV12-3/TRBV12-4
d_gene: .
CDR3nt: TGTGCCAGCAGTTTATTACGCCGTAAGGGGGTGAACACTGAAGCTTTCTTT
CDR3aa: CASSLLRRKGVNTEAFF

abundance: few
j_gene: TRBJ2-7
v_gene: TRBV12-3/TRBV12-4
d_gene: TRBD2
CDR3nt: TGTGCCAGCAGTGCCTTTGGTAGCGGGAGACGGGAGCAGTACTTC
CDR3aa: CASSAFGSGRREQYF

abundance: few
j_gene: TRBJ2-5
v_gene: TRBV7-9
d_gene: .
CDR3nt: TGTGCCAGCAGCTTACACCTCGGTCAAGAGACCCAGTACTTC
CDR3aa: CASSLHLGQETQYF

abundance: few
j_gene: TRBJ2-3
v_gene: TRBV27
d_gene: .
CDR3nt: TGTGCCAGCAGCCTTACAAAGCGGCCTGGGGATACGCAGTATTTT
CDR3aa: CASSLTKRPGDTQYF

abundance: .
j_gene: TRBJ2-3
v_gene: TRBV4-1
d_gene: .
CDR3nt: TGCGCCAGCAGCCAGCCAACCCAGGGGTGGACAGATACGCAGTATTTT
CDR3aa: CASSQPTQGWTDTQYF

abundance: few
j_gene: TRBJ2-7
v_gene: TRBV12-3/TRBV12-4
d_gene: .
CDR3nt: TGTGCCAGCAGTTCCTCCACAGGAAGGAGCTCCTACGAGCAGTACTTC
CDR3aa: CASSSSTGRSSYEQYF

abundance: few
j_gene: TRBJ2-1
v_gene: TRBV7-8
d_gene: .
CDR3nt: TGTGCCAGCAGCTTAGTAGGTGGAATACAGTTCTTC
CDR3aa: CASSLVGGIQFF

abundance: once
j_gene: TRBJ1-1
v_gene: TRBV6-5
d_gene: .
CDR3nt: TGTGCCAGCAGTTACTCACAATCGGGGGTTGAAGCTTTCTTT
CDR3aa: CASSYSQSGVEAFF

abundance: many
j_gene: TRBJ1-1
v_gene: TRBV7-9
d_gene: TRBD1
CDR3nt: TGTGCCAGCAGCTTACAGGGGGTCGGCACTGAAGCTTTCTTT
CDR3aa: CASSLQGVGTEAFF

abundance: .
j_gene: TRBJ2-1
v_gene: TRBV5-1
d_gene: TRBD2
CDR3nt: TGCGCCAGCAGCTCCCTAGCGGGACTCTACAATGAGCAGTTCTTC
CDR3aa: CASSSLAGLYNEQFF

abundance: many
j_gene: TRBJ2-7
v_gene: TRBV14
d_gene: .
CDR3nt: TGTGCCAGCAGCCAAGGGGACCGGGAGAGGAGGTACTTC
CDR3aa: CASSQGDRERRYF

abundance: .
j_gene: TRBJ2-3
v_gene: TRBV27
d_gene: .
CDR3nt: TGTGCCAGCAGTTTATGGGGCAGGCCGACAGATACGCAGTATTTT
CDR3aa: CASSLWGRPTDTQYF

abundance: many
j_gene: TRBJ2-7
v_gene: TRBV5-5
d_gene: .
CDR3nt: TGTGCCAGCAGCCTCGGCGCGGGGTCCTACGAGCAGTACTTC
CDR3aa: CASSLGAGSYEQYF

abundance: .
j_gene: TRBJ1-6
v_gene: TRBV5-1
d_gene: TRBD1
CDR3nt: TGCGCCAGCAGCTTGGACCGGACAGGGGGTTCACCCCTCCACTTT
CDR3aa: CASSLDRTGGSPLHF

abundance: .
j_gene: TRBJ1-2
v_gene: TRBV7-9
d_gene: .
CDR3nt: TGTGCCAGCAGCTTGGGGGACTTCACTAACTATGGCTACACCTTC
CDR3aa: CASSLGDFTNYGYTF

abundance: few
j_gene: TRBJ2-1
v_gene: TRBV12-3/TRBV12-4
d_gene: .
CDR3nt: TGTGCCAGCAGTTTAGGGGCCGGAACTGCGGGTCCATATGAGCAGTTCTTC
CDR3aa: CASSLGAGTAGPYEQFF

abundance: few
j_gene: TRBJ1-5
v_gene: TRBV7-8
d_gene: .
CDR3nt: TGTGCCAGCAGCTTAGCCCAAAGGGGGAAGGGCAATCAGCCCCAGCATTTT
CDR3aa: CASSLAQRGKGNQPQHF

abundance: few
j_gene: TRBJ1-3
v_gene: TRBV5-1
d_gene: TRBD1
CDR3nt: TGCGCCAGCAGCTTGGAGCTCCATCGACAGGGGCAGAGCTCTGGAAACACCATATATTTT
CDR3aa: CASSLELHRQGQSSGNTIYF

abundance: few
j_gene: TRBJ1-5
v_gene: TRBV15
d_gene: .
CDR3nt: TGTGCCACCAGCAGAGGAAAAAATAATTCGCCCCAGCATTTT
CDR3aa: CATSRGKNNSPQHF

abundance: few
j_gene: TRBJ1-2
v_gene: TRBV9
d_gene: TRBD1
CDR3nt: TGTGCCAGCAGTTTACAGGGGGAGTACTATGGCTACACCTTC
CDR3aa: CASSLQGEYYGYTF

abundance: .
j_gene: TRBJ2-1
v_gene: TRBV11-2
d_gene: TRBD2
CDR3nt: TGTGCCAGCAGCTTAGGACGGGGTCTAGCGGGAACTTACAATGAGCAGTTCTTC
CDR3aa: CASSLGRGLAGTYNEQFF

abundance: many
j_gene: TRBJ2-5
v_gene: TRBV2
d_gene: .
CDR3nt: TGTGCCAGCAGCCGGGGGACCCAGTACTTC
CDR3aa: CASSRGTQYF

abundance: once
j_gene: TRBJ2-5
v_gene: TRBV7-7
d_gene: TRBD1
CDR3nt: TGTGCCAGCAGCACGGACAGGGCTCAGCGGACCCAGTACTTC
CDR3aa: CASSTDRAQRTQYF

abundance: .
j_gene: TRBJ2-3
v_gene: TRBV27
d_gene: TRBD2
CDR3nt: TGTGCCAGCAGTTTAGCGGGGGTTAGGACAGATACGCAGTATTTT
CDR3aa: CASSLAGVRTDTQYF

abundance: .
j_gene: TRBJ2-3
v_gene: TRBV20-1
d_gene: TRBD2
CDR3nt: TGCAGTGCTGTAGCGGGAGCACTAAGCACAGATACGCAGTATTTT
CDR3aa: CSAVAGALSTDTQYF

abundance: .
j_gene: TRBJ1-1
v_gene: TRBV7-8
d_gene: .
CDR3nt: TGTGCCAGCAGCCCCGACGGGGGCACGGACACTGAAGCTTTCTTT
CDR3aa: CASSPDGGTDTEAFF